Here is one T cell receptor (beta chain) with its context. What it binds is not known. Generated by immunoSEQ multiplex PCR, the TCRdb table keeps only in-frame clones and is missing some. The sample carries 70,000 to 80,000 clones, approximately 95% recorded once. These data are taken from a study of cytomegalovirus exposure and HLA in healthy donors. Study conclusions and caveats: Both high specificity and high sensitivity reportedly marked the classifier's diagnosis of cytomegalovirus status.

The CDR3 loop spans 15 amino acids. Germline-derived CDR1 and CDR2 are SGHAT and FQNNGV. Losses at the gene ends were 4 bases for V and 1 base for J; bases not matched to a gene: 4. What was sequenced was PBMCs. The J gene is TRBJ2-7, the V gene TRBV11-2; the match to TRBD2 covers 10 bases. The TCR sequence derives from a woman between 18 and 29 years old in good health and CMV-seropositive. The chain's CDR3 is CASSSLAGASYEQYF. DNA of the CDR3: TGTGCCAGCAGCTCCCTAGCGGGAGCTTCCTACGAGCAGTACTTC.